The clone carrying this TCR beta chain has only one observation. This specimen belongs to a study of blood T cell repertoires in COVID-19. Method: immunoSEQ multiplex PCR; TCRdb's copy keeps in-frame clones and lacks some. The sample has hundreds of thousands of clones, 87% seen once. This CDR3 region has 15 residues. CDR1 SGHAT and CDR2 FQNNGV come from the germline V gene. V was shortened by 0 bases and J by 0 bases, with 6 bases between the two germline ends. This chain joins TRBV11-2 and TRBJ1-3; D ambiguous. The TCR comes from a woman under 30 who had recovered from COVID-19. The source material was PBMCs or T cells enriched from blood (not recorded which). The CDR3 loop is CASSLDRLSGNTIYF. The CDR3 DNA follows: TGTGCCAGCAGCTTAGACAGACTCTCTGGAAACACCATATATTTT.